These T cell receptor beta chains were read from a single sample in a study of T cells in Graves' hyperthyroidism and ophthalmopathy. MiXCR was run by TCRdb on the multiplex PCR reads, yielding one entry per CDR3 protein. The sample has about 560,000 distinct CDR3 sequences, 15% to 20% seen once. Sequencing was performed on blood. The receptors here all came from a young woman with Graves' hyperthyroidism. Both conserved end residues are trimmed from each CDR3. The order of the fields is CDR3 protein, V gene, J gene.

ASSQGVGQGFSEQY	TRBV3-1	TRBJ2-7
SARDPMAGTSGGALSDTQY	TRBV20-1	TRBJ2-3
SARDDSSYGYT	TRBV20-1	TRBJ1-2
ASRTLLGQGPSNTGELF	TRBV6-2/TRBV6-3	TRBJ2-2
ASSQEVLAGGGNEQF	TRBV3-1	TRBJ2-1
ASSSYQETQY	TRBV12-3/TRBV12-4	TRBJ2-5
ASSLEEGVTPLH	TRBV5-5	TRBJ1-6
ASSPLASGRGGTGELF	TRBV18	TRBJ2-2
ATSRDRASQPQH	TRBV15	TRBJ1-5
ASSRASGGRETQY	TRBV7-9	TRBJ2-5
ASITGRRAYNEQF	TRBV12-3/TRBV12-4	TRBJ2-1
ATLSGSQETQY	TRBV7-9	TRBJ2-5
AIRAGTTTDTQY	TRBV10-3	TRBJ2-3
ASKNQAGGPYNEQF	TRBV28	TRBJ2-1
ASSYQRTGTEAF	TRBV6-5	TRBJ1-1
AIREQGSSGNTIY	TRBV10-3	TRBJ1-3
ASSDWAPSGNTIY	TRBV2	TRBJ1-3
ASSPGVDYGYT	TRBV11-2	TRBJ1-2
ATSETGGTETQY	TRBV24-1	TRBJ2-5
SARRTGGTQY	TRBV20-1	TRBJ2-5
ASLLGRGGRGEQF	TRBV12-3/TRBV12-4	TRBJ2-1
ASSFRKSGLAGGNEQF	TRBV11-2	TRBJ2-1
ASSLGAGGYQPQH	TRBV13	TRBJ1-5
SARVVTSGSETQY	TRBV20-1	TRBJ2-5
ASRFQLGEQGSYEQY	TRBV12-3/TRBV12-4	TRBJ2-7
ATSDSRSSPRGAEGSGNTIY	TRBV24-1	TRBJ1-3
ASSQGTSGRGRQLGDTQY	TRBV3-1	TRBJ2-3
SATKAGDTQY	TRBV20-1	TRBJ2-3
GSLQGDTQY	TRBV20-1	TRBJ2-3
ASSPQLGADTEAF	TRBV18	TRBJ1-1
AISDEGWETQY	TRBV10-3	TRBJ2-5
ASGLNTLGGELF	TRBV12-5	TRBJ2-2
SAPAGQGTWVRIHEQF	TRBV20-1	TRBJ2-1
ASSEVGSKQY	TRBV6-1	TRBJ2-7
ASSRQGVDSPLH	TRBV12-3/TRBV12-4	TRBJ1-6
SVSMRGWGTDTQY	TRBV29-1	TRBJ2-3
ASSLEGASTEAF	TRBV12-3/TRBV12-4	TRBJ1-1
ASSFAVNTEAF	TRBV11-2	TRBJ1-1
ASWGSLREAPYNEQF	TRBV5-1	TRBJ2-1
SVGRGGVEAF	TRBV29-1	TRBJ1-1
SVEGGPTAADTQY	TRBV29-1	TRBJ2-3
ASSPNSYEQY	TRBV18	TRBJ2-7